The clone carrying this T cell receptor beta chain was detected only a few times. Its antigen is as yet unknown. One heparinised blood draw, averaging about 0.11 L, came from each donor. CD45RO/CCR7/CD25/CD127/CD95/CD27 separated CD4+ naive, central memory, regulatory and stem cell-like memory cells by sorting. Trimming took 7 bases from V and 1 from J; bases not matched to a gene: 4. Germline loops: CDR1 SGHRS, CDR2 YFSETQ. CDR3 length equals 15 residues. TCRB transcripts that were expressed got sequenced, as all of the isolated RNA had been reverse transcribed. TCRdb keeps only in-frame clones here, not all; method: immunoSEQ multiplex PCR. Here the sample spans a few hundred thousand clones, over 8.5% being singletons. These data originate in a study of beta chain features in type 1 diabetes. Overall study results and limits: Patients with type 1 diabetes showed fewer VDJ junction insertions and more deletions. Cells with high TCR expression could be over-represented by cDNA sequencing.

The sequence was collected from a woman between 18 and 29 years old in good health. The chain recombines TRBV5-1 with TRBJ2-2, with 10 bases aligning to TRBD2. The sequenced material came from naive CD4+ T cells from blood. The DNA of the CDR3 is TGCGCCAGCGGCGGACTAGCGGTGAACACCGGGGAGCTGTTTTTT. Encoded protein: CASGGLAVNTGELFF. Complete variable domain (other parts from reference TRBV5-1 and TRBJ2-2): KAGVTQTPRYLIKTRGQQVTLSCSPISGHRSVSWYQQTPGQGLQFLFEYFSETQRNKGNFPGRFSGRQFSNSRSEMNVSTLELGDSALYLCASGGLAVNTGELFFGEGSRLTVL.